These T cell receptor beta chains were read from a single sample in a study of blood T cell repertoires in COVID-19. Sequencing was performed with immunoSEQ multiplex PCR; in TCRdb, only in-frame clones are kept and a portion is missing. The sample comprises around 190,000 clones, 88% of which are singletons, and about 4.5% rests with the top ten. Sequencing was carried out using peripheral blood. The receptors derive from a human donor in a cohort sampled during active COVID-19. Both conserved end residues are part of each CDR3. The D gene is left open where the match is weak. A row's size may be missing; if present it is once, few, many or a size class.

CDR3 | DNA | V | size | J | D
CAIATGENQPQHF | TGTGCCATCGCGACAGGGGAAAATCAGCCCCAGCATTTT | TRBV15 | . | TRBJ1-5 | TRBD1
CASRTGGNTGELFF | TGTGCCAGTAGGACAGGGGGCAACACCGGGGAGCTGTTTTTT | TRBV19 | few | TRBJ2-2 | TRBD1
CASSLWGQFVDNEQFF | TGTGCCAGCAGTTTATGGGGACAGTTTGTCGACAATGAGCAGTTCTTC | TRBV28 | . | TRBJ2-1 | TRBD1
CASSKTAGLAGYNEQFF | TGTGCCAGCAGCAAAACGGCGGGACTAGCGGGTTACAATGAGCAGTTCTTC | TRBV13 | few | TRBJ2-1 | TRBD2
CASSLQGGSWHF | TGTGCCAGCAGCCTTCAGGGGGGAAGTTGGCACTTT | TRBV7-9 | . | TRBJ1-6 | TRBD1
CASSPTDSNQPQHF | TGTGCCAGCTCACCAACGGACAGTAATCAGCCCCAGCATTTT | TRBV18 | . | TRBJ1-5 | .
CASSPQGAETQYF | TGTGCCAGCTCACCACAGGGGGCGGAGACCCAGTACTTC | TRBV18 | . | TRBJ2-5 | TRBD1
CASSEEGRGRGYTF | TGTGCCAGCAGTGAAGAAGGCAGGGGCCGTGGCTACACCTTC | TRBV25-1 | . | TRBJ1-2 | .
CASSRQGYEQYF | TGTGCCAGCAGTCGACAGGGGTACGAGCAGTACTTC | TRBV11-2 | once | TRBJ2-7 | TRBD1
CSVQTGGSSNQPQHF | TGCAGCGTACAAACGGGCGGGTCTAGCAATCAGCCCCAGCATTTT | TRBV29-1 | . | TRBJ1-5 | .
CASSQPRTGGGEQYF | TGTGCCAGCAGCCAACCCAGGACAGGGGGGGGCGAGCAGTACTTC | TRBV3-1/TRBV3-2 | once | TRBJ2-7 | TRBD1
CASSLGPGQGVKGYTF | TGTGCCAGCAGCTTAGGCCCGGGACAGGGAGTGAAGGGCTACACCTTC | TRBV11-2 | . | TRBJ1-2 | TRBD1
CASSPRTGAHYGYTF | TGTGCCAGCAGCCCCCGGACAGGGGCACACTATGGCTACACCTTC | TRBV7-8 | . | TRBJ1-2 | TRBD1
CASSLAIAGYEDTQYF | TGTGCCAGCAGCTTAGCCATAGCGGGGTATGAAGATACGCAGTATTTT | TRBV7-2 | . | TRBJ2-3 | TRBD2
CASSRTSGRSVDEQFF | TGTGCCAGCAGCCGAACTAGCGGGAGAAGTGTCGATGAGCAGTTCTTC | TRBV3-1/TRBV3-2 | . | TRBJ2-1 | TRBD2
CASSSTQRAGASTEAFF | TGTGCCAGCAGCTCGACCCAGCGGGCGGGGGCTTCGACTGAAGCTTTCTTT | TRBV7-2 | . | TRBJ1-1 | .
CASSVTGGPGYTF | TGTGCCAGCAGCGTTACAGGGGGCCCGGGCTACACCTTC | TRBV3-1/TRBV3-2 | . | TRBJ1-2 | TRBD1
CASSSRDILNYEQYF | TGTGCCAGCAGCTCCCGGGACATATTAAACTACGAGCAGTACTTC | TRBV7-9 | . | TRBJ2-7 | .
CASRIRDRVDQPQHF | TGTGCCAGCAGGATCCGGGACAGGGTCGATCAGCCCCAGCATTTT | TRBV3-1/TRBV3-2 | . | TRBJ1-5 | TRBD1
CASSILNGYEQYF | TGTGCCAGTAGTATCTTAAACGGCTACGAGCAGTACTTC | TRBV19 | . | TRBJ2-7 | .
CASSRRQAYGYTF | TGTGCCAGCAGTCGACGACAGGCGTATGGCTACACCTTC | TRBV12-3/TRBV12-4 | few | TRBJ1-2 | .
CASSQGVQRTIYEQYF | TGCGCCAGCAGCCAAGGAGTACAGAGAACGATATACGAGCAGTACTTC | TRBV4-1 | . | TRBJ2-7 | .
CASRLPAVGIGSNEQFF | TGCGCCAGCAGGCTACCCGCGGTCGGGATCGGATCTAATGAGCAGTTCTTC | TRBV10-1 | once | TRBJ2-1 | .
CASSLSGAGDTQYF | TGTGCCAGCAGCTTAAGCGGGGCGGGAGATACGCAGTATTTT | TRBV5-4 | . | TRBJ2-3 | TRBD2
CASSLGVPNSYEQYF | TGTGCCAGCAGCCTGGGCGTACCCAACTCCTACGAGCAGTACTTC | TRBV3-1/TRBV3-2 | . | TRBJ2-7 | .
CASSRDSIQETQYF | TGTGCCAGCAGCCGGGACTCGATCCAAGAGACCCAGTACTTC | TRBV5-6 | . | TRBJ2-5 | .
CASSQANSPDRRF | TGTGCCAGCAGCCAAGCCAATTCCCCGGACAGGCGCTTC | TRBV14 | . | TRBJ1-2 | TRBD1